This TCR beta chain was sequenced in a study of shared clonotypes between healthy human individuals (dated by TCRdb to 2019 to 2021). In terms of the full investigation: The cohort comprised two women and a few men aged 18 to 49 years. Each donor's leukapheresis produced roughly between roughly 0.94 and 9.5 billion PBMCs. Different laboratories and diverse techniques were used to prepare libraries and sequence TCR repertoires, to increase sequencing depth and limit assay-specific biases. For each donor, CD4 naive and CD4 memory were each given three plates, CD8 naive was given two plates, and CD8 memory was given one plate. The study deeply sequenced blood TCR repertoires of about 5 healthy adults to estimate repertoire size and the extent of clonotype sharing between individuals. Paper-wide results and their limitations: Based on pairwise subsampling, the degree of clonotype sharing among donors was expected to be affected by sequencing depth. Compared with non-shared clonotypes, the clonotypes found in all four sorted-subset donors had higher generation probabilities. Estimated clonotype richness was generally larger for naive than for memory subsets. Sampling was restricted to blood, and TCR repertoires in tissues likely differ from the TCR repertoires found in blood. Because the study included only a small number of donors, the genetic and exposure-history diversity represented was limited. Even with the large sequencing depth, rarefaction of the sorted-subset datasets indicated that sequencing was incomplete. Sharing across a few donors was observed for approximately 5% of naive CD4, over 3% of naive CD8, 2% to 2.5% of memory CD4, and 0.4% of memory CD8 clonotypes.

Using the deep immunoSEQ assay, multiplex PCR amplified TCR CDR3 regions from genomic DNA. Extracted genomic DNA from each cell subset was distributed evenly across all wells of several immunoSEQ 96-well plates, and each plate was treated as a replicate. Each replicate PCR for sorted subsets received about 210 ng genomic DNA, equal to roughly 30,000 T cell genomes. Purified libraries were measured with a Qubit 3.0 fluorometer, size-checked on a Bioanalyzer 2100, and measured again with the KAPA Library Quantification kit. Each immunoSEQ 96-well plate was sequenced on its own single-read 150-cycle Illumina NextSeq 550 flow cell. Per the authors' processing: Because the immunoSEQ output held only junctional sequences and lacked quality scores, the filtering could not match the filtering applied to full-length reads. To assign V/J genes and CDR3, sequences were annotated using PyIR, a Python wrapper for IgBLAST v1.9, with IMGT germline references. Reads with weak V/J assignments (E-value above 1e-6), missing CDR3, stop codons, out-of-frame junctions, or ambiguous translated residues were removed. V3J clonotypes were defined as sequences sharing the same inferred V gene, J gene, and CDR3 amino acid sequence. To compute the percentage overlap between repertoires, the number of shared unique clonotypes was divided by the size of the smaller repertoire. Three approaches were used to assess repertoire richness: RTK rarefaction, the Chao1 estimator, and Recon v2.1 estimates of unobserved clonotypes. Generation probabilities for all TCRbeta clonotypes obtained by the gDNA method from a handful of donors were computed using OLGA. Imported from immuneACCESS, the table was reduced by TCRdb to in-frame sequences with V and J called. These copies leave out some clones; in studies compared against another copy, an unresolved V gene accounts for under half, and the cause of the remainder is not known. V, J and clone size were drawn from that table, and D and trimming were deduced from the DNA. This sample comprises approximately 1,000,000 clones, around three quarters of them detected only once. The biggest ten clones account for roughly 0.9% of the sample.

Healthy HIV-negative adults with no recently reported acute infections or vaccinations were included as donors. Only Caucasian adults living in Nashville, Tennessee, USA were represented among the donors. CD4+ T cells were enriched by magnetic negative selection, after which naive cells were positively selected on CD45RA and the negative fraction was taken as the memory subset. Blood was collected by leukapheresis, and PBMCs were isolated by Ficoll-Histopaque density gradient centrifugation and then cryopreserved in liquid nitrogen vapor phase. Purity and quantity of every magnetically sorted T cell population were checked by analytical flow cytometry. Genomic DNA was isolated from every sorted fraction and measured by UV absorbance on a Nanodrop 2000c. The table lists this clone with a count of one. Its antigen has not been determined. No base quality information exists; no much larger clone differs at one position.

This receptor was obtained from a man between 18 and 35 years old in good health. Some clones in this sample may be carry-over from other donors' samples. The sequenced sample was memory CD4+ T cells from PBMCs. The sample's cell subset or site label is to be understood as: CD45RA-negative fraction.

This receptor has the CDR3 CASSLGTSGRGSEQYF. The DNA sequence is TGTGCCAGCAGCTTGGGGACTAGCGGGAGGGGCTCCGAGCAGTACTTC. The rearrangement combines TRBV7-3 with TRBJ2-7; the junction holds 16 bases that match TRBD2. Based on the germline V gene, the CDR1 and CDR2 sequences are SGHTA and FQGTGA. The CDR3 sequence holds 16 residues, the cysteine and phenylalanine included. The DNA shown is the 48-base CDR3, in frame from base 1. Germline trimming: 3 bases from V, 6 bases from J; junction bases outside gene matches: 5.